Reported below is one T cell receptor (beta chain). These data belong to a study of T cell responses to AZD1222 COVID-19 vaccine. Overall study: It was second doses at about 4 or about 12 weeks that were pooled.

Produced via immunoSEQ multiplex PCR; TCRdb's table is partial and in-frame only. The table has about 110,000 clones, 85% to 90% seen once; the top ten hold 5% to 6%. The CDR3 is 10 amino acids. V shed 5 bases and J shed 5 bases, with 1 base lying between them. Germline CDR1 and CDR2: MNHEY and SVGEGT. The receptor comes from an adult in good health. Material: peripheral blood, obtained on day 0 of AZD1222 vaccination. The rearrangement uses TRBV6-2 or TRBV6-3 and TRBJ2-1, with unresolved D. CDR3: CASSDNEQFF. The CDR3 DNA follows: TGTGCCAGCAGTGACAATGAGCAGTTCTTC.